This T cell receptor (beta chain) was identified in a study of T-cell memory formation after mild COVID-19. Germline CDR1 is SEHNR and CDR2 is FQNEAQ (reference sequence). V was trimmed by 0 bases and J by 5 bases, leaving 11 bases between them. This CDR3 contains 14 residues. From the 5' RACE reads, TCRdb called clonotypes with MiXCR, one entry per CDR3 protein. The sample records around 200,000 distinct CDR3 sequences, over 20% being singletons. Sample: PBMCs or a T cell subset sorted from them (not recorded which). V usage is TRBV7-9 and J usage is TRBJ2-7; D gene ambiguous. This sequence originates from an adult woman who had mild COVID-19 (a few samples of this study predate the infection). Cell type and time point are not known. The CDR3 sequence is CASSLAPGFDEQYF. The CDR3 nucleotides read TGTGCCAGCAGCTTAGCGCCAGGATTCGACGAGCAGTACTTC.